Given below is one T cell receptor (beta chain) in context. RNA served as the template for amplifying TCR beta CDR3 regions. Following a first-round RT-PCR that used HTBI primers, a second-round multiplex PCR was carried out. TCRdb recomputed calls from the multiplex PCR reads with MiXCR, one row per CDR3 protein. The data show approximately 1.2 million distinct CDR3 sequences, roughly two fifths seen once. The data belong to a study of Graves' ophthalmopathy and Graves' hyperthyroidism. This sequence was found in an adult man with Graves' hyperthyroidism. What was sequenced was peripheral blood or thyroid tissue (not recorded which).

For the CDR3, the DNA is TGTGCCAGCAGCTTTGGGACGGTCAATCAGCCCCAGCAGTACTTC. Translating gives CASSFGTVNQPQQYF. The chain links TRBV7-9 to TRBJ2-7; either TRBD1 or TRBD2 may supply D (5 bases each). In germline, CDR1 is SEHNR, CDR2 FQNEAQ (reference sequence). Between the trimmed V and J ends, which lost 3 bases and 8 bases, there was a span of 20 bases. The CDR3 has 15 amino acids.